The clone carrying this T cell receptor (beta chain) was found a few times. This sample was included in a study of blood T cell repertoires in COVID-19. Study-wide context: The study drew acute and convalescent COVID-19 samples from the United States, Italy and Spain.

Assay used: immunoSEQ multiplex PCR; TCRdb lists only in-frame clones, some missing. The table has approximately 70,000 clones, more than 60% seen once. This sequence was found in a woman aged 45-59 years with acute or convalescent COVID-19. The sample consisted of peripheral blood.

Written as DNA, the CDR3 is TGTGCCTGGAGTGGGGTAGCGGGGTCGAACACCGGGGAGCTGTTTTTT. This encodes CAWSGVAGSNTGELFF. The rearrangement links TRBV30 to TRBJ2-2, with 8 bases aligning to TRBD2. The germline CDR1 and CDR2 sequences are GTSNPN and SVGIG (reference sequence). CDR3 length equals 16 residues. V shed 1 base and J 0 bases; nucleotides not matched to a gene: 4.